A selection of T cell receptor beta chains follows, all from one sample in a study of patients and donors after allogeneic stem cell transplantation. TCRdb reprocessed the RT-PCR reads via MiXCR and lists one record per CDR3 protein. Altogether about 200,000 distinct CDR3 sequences are present, roughly 38% being singletons, with the ten largest covering approximately 10%. Sequenced sample: blood, either unsorted or a sorted T cell fraction (not recorded which). Receptors originate from a human donor who was either an allogeneic HSCT recipient or a stem cell or donor lymphocyte infusion donor (not recorded which). It is not recorded whose cells these are; they may come from a transplant donor. Both conserved end residues are part of each CDR3.

TRBJ1-5,TRBV28,CASSLLRRESNQPQHF
TRBJ1-2,TRBV25-1,CASSGRDPNYGYTF
TRBJ1-2,TRBV28,CASCPVDRGTGYTF
TRBJ2-1,TRBV20-1,CSARSLAFAGRYNEQFF
TRBJ2-5,TRBV7-9,CASSPLGQETQYF
TRBJ1-6,TRBV5-1,CASNNPGQGDSPLHF
TRBJ2-1,TRBV30,CAWSPGQAYNEQFF
TRBJ1-2,TRBV5-1,CASSLGQSVGYTF
TRBJ2-1,TRBV20-1,CSARFRGGYNEQFF
TRBJ2-4,TRBV18,CASSSLLDGATKNIQYF
TRBJ1-1,TRBV27,CASTTTGKEAFF
TRBJ2-7,TRBV29-1,CSVRDRVYEQYF
TRBJ1-1,TRBV19,CATSPRGKGTEAFF
TRBJ2-1,TRBV5-5,CASSWTGATNNEQFF
TRBJ1-5,TRBV12-3/TRBV12-4,CASSFQWNQPQHF
TRBJ1-5,TRBV24-1,CATSAVNQPQHF
TRBJ2-5,TRBV7-3,CASSLHGGAQETQYF
TRBJ2-2,TRBV2,CASSETLGQGNTGELFF
TRBJ1-4,TRBV15,CATSRIMGPGGEKLFF
TRBJ2-3,TRBV12-3/TRBV12-4,CASSLEKGRTDTQYF
TRBJ2-7,TRBV20-1,CSALDRGIYEQYF
TRBJ2-1,TRBV5-1,CASSSTLAGAGRRNEQFF
TRBJ1-2,TRBV20-1,CSASRDRGLYGYTF
TRBJ1-3,TRBV5-1,CASSFRYGNTIYF
TRBJ2-1,TRBV20-1,CSALLAGGHNEQFF
TRBJ1-6,TRBV6-6,CASSYNSPLHF
TRBJ1-6,TRBV7-2,CASSSQQGANSPLHF
TRBJ1-6,TRBV27,CASTRWGETLHF
TRBJ2-3,TRBV4-2,CASSQAGGDGGTQYF
TRBJ2-5,TRBV4-2,CASSQELGTSRETQYF
TRBJ2-7,TRBV20-1,CSAPSPLISSYEQYF
TRBJ1-2,TRBV9,CASGRGSDGYTF
TRBJ1-6,TRBV4-2,CASSPVGANNSPLHF
TRBJ1-5,TRBV2,CASGPPKHF
TRBJ2-2,TRBV20-1,CSARDSMGGSTGELFF
TRBJ1-6,TRBV7-3,CASSLRGARSSPLHF